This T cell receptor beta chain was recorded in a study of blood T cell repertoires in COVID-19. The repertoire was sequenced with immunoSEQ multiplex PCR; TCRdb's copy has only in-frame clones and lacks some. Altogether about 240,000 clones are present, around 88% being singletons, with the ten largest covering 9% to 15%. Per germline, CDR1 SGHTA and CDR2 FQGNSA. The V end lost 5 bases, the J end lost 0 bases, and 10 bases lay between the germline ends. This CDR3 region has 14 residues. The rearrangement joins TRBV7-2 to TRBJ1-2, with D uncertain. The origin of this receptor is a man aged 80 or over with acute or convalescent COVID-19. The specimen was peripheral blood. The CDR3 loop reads CASSGSRTNYGYTF. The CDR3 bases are TGTGCCAGCAGCGGCTCGCGGACTAACTATGGCTACACCTTC.